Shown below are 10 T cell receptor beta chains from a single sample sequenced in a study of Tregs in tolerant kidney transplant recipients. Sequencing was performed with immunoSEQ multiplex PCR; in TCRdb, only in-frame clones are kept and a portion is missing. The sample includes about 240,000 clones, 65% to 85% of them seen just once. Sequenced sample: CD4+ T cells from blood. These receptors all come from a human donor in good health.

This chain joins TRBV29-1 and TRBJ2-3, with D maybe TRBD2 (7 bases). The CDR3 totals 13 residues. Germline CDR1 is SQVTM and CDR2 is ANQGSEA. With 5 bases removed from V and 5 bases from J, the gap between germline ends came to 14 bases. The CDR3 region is CSVHLRGGDTQYF. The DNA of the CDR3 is TGCAGCGTTCACTTAAGGGGGGGAGATACGCAGTATTTT.

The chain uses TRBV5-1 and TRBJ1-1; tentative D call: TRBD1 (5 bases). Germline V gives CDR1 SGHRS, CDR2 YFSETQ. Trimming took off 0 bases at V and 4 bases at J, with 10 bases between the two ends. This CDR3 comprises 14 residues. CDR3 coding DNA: TGCGCCAGCAGCTTGGAAGGGGACGGCACTGAAGCTTTCTTT. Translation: CASSLEGDGTEAFF.

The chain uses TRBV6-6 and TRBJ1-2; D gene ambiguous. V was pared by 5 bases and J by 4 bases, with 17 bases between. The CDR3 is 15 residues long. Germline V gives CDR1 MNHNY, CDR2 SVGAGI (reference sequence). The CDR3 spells CASSAERIPIYGYTF. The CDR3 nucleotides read TGTGCCAGCAGTGCCGAGAGGATCCCAATCTATGGCTACACCTTC.

The CDR3 bases are TGCGCCAGCAGCCAAAGGGACACCTCGAACACCGGGGAGCTGTTTTTT. It is translated as CASSQRDTSNTGELFF. The V call is TRBV4-1, the J call TRBJ2-2; perhaps TRBD1 as D (6 bases). This CDR3 contains 16 residues. The V gene lost 2 bases and the J gene lost 0 bases, with 10 bases spanning the gap. Germline V gene data show CDR1 as MGHRA and CDR2 as YSYEKL.

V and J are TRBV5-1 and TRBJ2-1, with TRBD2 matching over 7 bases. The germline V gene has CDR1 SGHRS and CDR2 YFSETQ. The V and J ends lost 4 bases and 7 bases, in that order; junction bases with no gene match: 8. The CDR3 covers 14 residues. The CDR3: CASSHFGGINEQFF. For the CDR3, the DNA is TGCGCCAGCAGCCACTTCGGGGGGATAAATGAGCAGTTCTTC.

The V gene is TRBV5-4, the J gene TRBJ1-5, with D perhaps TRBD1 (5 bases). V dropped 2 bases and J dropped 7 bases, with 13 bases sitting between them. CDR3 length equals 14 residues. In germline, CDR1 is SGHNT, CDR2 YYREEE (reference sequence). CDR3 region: CASSLRGMGQPQHF. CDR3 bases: TGTGCCAGCAGCTTACGGGGGATGGGCCAGCCCCAGCATTTT.

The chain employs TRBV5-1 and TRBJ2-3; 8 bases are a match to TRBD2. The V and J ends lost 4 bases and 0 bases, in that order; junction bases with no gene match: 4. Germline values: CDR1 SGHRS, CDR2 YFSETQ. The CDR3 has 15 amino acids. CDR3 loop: CASSPIAGSTDTQYF. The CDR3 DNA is TGCGCCAGCAGCCCCATAGCGGGGAGCACAGATACGCAGTATTTT.

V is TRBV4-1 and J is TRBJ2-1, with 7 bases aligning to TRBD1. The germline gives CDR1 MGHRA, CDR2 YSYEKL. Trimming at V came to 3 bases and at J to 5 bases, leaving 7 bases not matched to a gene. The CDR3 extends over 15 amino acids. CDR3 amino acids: CASSHGPGQNNEQFF. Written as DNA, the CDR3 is TGCGCCAGCAGCCACGGACCGGGACAGAACAATGAGCAGTTCTTC.

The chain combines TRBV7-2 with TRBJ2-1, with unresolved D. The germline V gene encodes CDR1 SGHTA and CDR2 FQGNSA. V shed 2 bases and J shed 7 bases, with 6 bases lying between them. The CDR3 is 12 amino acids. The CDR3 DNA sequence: TGTGCCAGCAGCTTAATTCGGAATGAGCAGTTCTTC. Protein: CASSLIRNEQFF.

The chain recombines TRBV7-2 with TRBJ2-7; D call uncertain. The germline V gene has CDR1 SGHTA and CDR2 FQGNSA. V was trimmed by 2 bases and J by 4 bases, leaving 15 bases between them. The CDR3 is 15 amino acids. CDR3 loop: CASSLIGGWAYEQYF. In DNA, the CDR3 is TGTGCCAGCAGCTTAATTGGTGGGTGGGCGTACGAGCAGTACTTC.